Listed below are T cell receptor beta chains from one sample, sequenced in a study of T cell changes during pregnancy in multiple sclerosis. Measured with immunoSEQ multiplex PCR; TCRdb has only the in-frame clones, and not every one. The sample lists 100,000 or so clones; under 95% were seen once. Sequencing used peripheral blood, obtained after pregnancy. These receptors all come from a female donor with multiple sclerosis, enrolled in a pregnancy study. The CDR3 runs from the conserved cysteine through the conserved F or W. D genes are given only for firm matches. Some rows mark clone size as missing; the rest say once, few, many or name a class of expanded clone.

CDR3 protein: CASSLDRAANEQFF
CDR3 DNA: TGTGCCAGCAGCTTAGACAGGGCTGCCAATGAGCAGTTCTTC
J gene: TRBJ2-1
clone size: .
V gene: TRBV11-2
D gene: .

CDR3 protein: CASSELSGTNYGYTF
CDR3 DNA: TGTGCCAGCAGTGAATTATCAGGAACTAACTATGGCTACACCTTC
J gene: TRBJ1-2
clone size: .
V gene: TRBV2
D gene: .

CDR3 protein: CASMGDGGRRNEQFF
CDR3 DNA: TGTGCCAGCATGGGGGACGGCGGGAGGAGAAATGAGCAGTTCTTC
J gene: TRBJ2-1
clone size: .
V gene: TRBV6-5
D gene: TRBD2

CDR3 protein: CATSSGRDNEQFF
CDR3 DNA: TGTGCCACGTCTAGCGGGAGAGACAATGAGCAGTTCTTC
J gene: TRBJ2-1
clone size: .
V gene: TRBV19
D gene: TRBD2

CDR3 protein: CASRPDTNSNQPQHF
CDR3 DNA: TGTGCCAGCAGACCCGACACAAATAGCAATCAGCCCCAGCATTTT
J gene: TRBJ1-5
clone size: .
V gene: TRBV5-5
D gene: .

CDR3 protein: CASSLGGLNNEQFF
CDR3 DNA: TGCGCCAGCAGCTTGGGCGGGTTGAACAATGAGCAGTTCTTC
J gene: TRBJ2-1
clone size: .
V gene: TRBV5-1
D gene: .

CDR3 protein: CASSPPAGGPYEQYF
CDR3 DNA: TGTGCCAGCAGTCCCCCCGCGGGAGGGCCCTACGAGCAGTACTTC
J gene: TRBJ2-7
clone size: .
V gene: TRBV28
D gene: TRBD2

CDR3 protein: CAISTGDMYEQYF
CDR3 DNA: TGTGCCATCAGTACAGGGGACATGTACGAGCAGTACTTC
J gene: TRBJ2-7
clone size: .
V gene: TRBV10-3
D gene: TRBD1

CDR3 protein: CASSYRARTVAGEQFF
CDR3 DNA: TGTGCCAGCAGCTATAGAGCCAGGACTGTGGCTGGTGAGCAGTTCTTC
J gene: TRBJ2-1
clone size: .
V gene: TRBV7-2
D gene: .

CDR3 protein: CASSRQARGPADTQYF
CDR3 DNA: TGCGCCAGCAGCCGCCAGGCTCGGGGTCCGGCAGATACGCAGTATTTT
J gene: TRBJ2-3
clone size: .
V gene: TRBV5-1
D gene: .

CDR3 protein: CASRKDRVLYNEQFF
CDR3 DNA: TGTGCCAGCAGGAAGGACAGAGTCTTATACAATGAGCAGTTCTTC
J gene: TRBJ2-1
clone size: once
V gene: TRBV6-6
D gene: .

CDR3 protein: CASSVEAGSNEQFF
CDR3 DNA: TGTGCCAGCAGCGTAGAGGCAGGGTCCAATGAGCAGTTCTTC
J gene: TRBJ2-1
clone size: .
V gene: TRBV9
D gene: .

CDR3 protein: CASSLSLPGGHEQFF
CDR3 DNA: TGTGCCAGCAGCCTCTCCCTCCCGGGAGGCCATGAGCAGTTCTTC
J gene: TRBJ2-1
clone size: .
V gene: TRBV6-1
D gene: TRBD2

CDR3 protein: CASSTTSSGLFF
CDR3 DNA: TGTGCCAGTAGTACAACGTCGTCCGGGCTGTTTTTT
J gene: TRBJ2-2
clone size: once
V gene: TRBV19
D gene: .

CDR3 protein: CASSPGTGDDTQYF
CDR3 DNA: TGTGCCAGCTCACCCGGGACAGGGGACGATACGCAGTATTTT
J gene: TRBJ2-3
clone size: .
V gene: TRBV18
D gene: TRBD1

CDR3 protein: CAISGLANTEAFF
CDR3 DNA: TGTGCCATCAGTGGCCTAGCCAACACTGAAGCTTTCTTT
J gene: TRBJ1-1
clone size: .
V gene: TRBV10-3
D gene: .

CDR3 protein: CASSGTGEGYTF
CDR3 DNA: TGTGCCAGCAGCGGTACAGGGGAAGGCTACACCTTC
J gene: TRBJ1-2
clone size: once
V gene: TRBV7-8
D gene: TRBD1

CDR3 protein: CASTGDGYTF
CDR3 DNA: TGTGCCAGCACCGGAGATGGCTACACCTTC
J gene: TRBJ1-2
clone size: once
V gene: TRBV9
D gene: .

CDR3 protein: CASSLGRLRTGGSYEQYF
CDR3 DNA: TGTGCCAGCAGCTTAGGACGACTAAGGACAGGAGGCTCCTACGAGCAGTACTTC
J gene: TRBJ2-7
clone size: .
V gene: TRBV13
D gene: TRBD1

CDR3 protein: CASSLRTGLKKRGTYEQYF
CDR3 DNA: TGTGCCAGCAGTTTGCGGACGGGACTGAAGAAGAGGGGAACCTACGAGCAGTACTTC
J gene: TRBJ2-7
clone size: .
V gene: TRBV28
D gene: .

CDR3 protein: CATADAAREVREQYF
CDR3 DNA: TGTGCCACCGCCGACGCGGCGCGGGAGGTACGAGAGCAGTACTTC
J gene: TRBJ2-7
clone size: .
V gene: TRBV15
D gene: TRBD2

CDR3 protein: CASSLSGDEQYF
CDR3 DNA: TGTGCCAGCAGCTTATCGGGAGACGAGCAGTACTTC
J gene: TRBJ2-7
clone size: .
V gene: TRBV7-8
D gene: .

CDR3 protein: CASSNPGVAGYTF
CDR3 DNA: TGTGCCAGTAGTAATCCAGGGGTGGCTGGCTACACCTTC
J gene: TRBJ1-2
clone size: .
V gene: TRBV19
D gene: .

CDR3 protein: CASSVGWSRDETQYF
CDR3 DNA: TGTGCCAGCAGCGTAGGCTGGAGCAGGGATGAGACCCAGTACTTC
J gene: TRBJ2-5
clone size: .
V gene: TRBV9
D gene: .

CDR3 protein: CASFSTGVSGTDTQYF
CDR3 DNA: TGTGCCAGTTTCTCTACAGGGGTATCCGGCACAGATACGCAGTATTTT
J gene: TRBJ2-3
clone size: few
V gene: TRBV2
D gene: TRBD1

CDR3 protein: CASGSNREGSTEAFF
CDR3 DNA: TGTGCTAGTGGTTCTAACAGGGAAGGAAGCACTGAAGCTTTCTTT
J gene: TRBJ1-1
clone size: .
V gene: TRBV12-5
D gene: .

CDR3 protein: CASSLIPGENTEAFF
CDR3 DNA: TGTGCCAGCAGTTTAATCCCAGGGGAAAACACTGAAGCTTTCTTT
J gene: TRBJ1-1
clone size: once
V gene: TRBV27
D gene: .

CDR3 protein: CASSLAEVNYEQYF
CDR3 DNA: TGTGCCAGCAGCTTAGCTGAGGTCAACTACGAGCAGTACTTC
J gene: TRBJ2-7
clone size: .
V gene: TRBV7-8
D gene: .

CDR3 protein: CASSLSRGQGYNEQFF
CDR3 DNA: TGTGCCAGCAGCTTGTCTAGAGGACAGGGTTACAATGAGCAGTTCTTC
J gene: TRBJ2-1
clone size: .
V gene: TRBV7-2
D gene: TRBD1